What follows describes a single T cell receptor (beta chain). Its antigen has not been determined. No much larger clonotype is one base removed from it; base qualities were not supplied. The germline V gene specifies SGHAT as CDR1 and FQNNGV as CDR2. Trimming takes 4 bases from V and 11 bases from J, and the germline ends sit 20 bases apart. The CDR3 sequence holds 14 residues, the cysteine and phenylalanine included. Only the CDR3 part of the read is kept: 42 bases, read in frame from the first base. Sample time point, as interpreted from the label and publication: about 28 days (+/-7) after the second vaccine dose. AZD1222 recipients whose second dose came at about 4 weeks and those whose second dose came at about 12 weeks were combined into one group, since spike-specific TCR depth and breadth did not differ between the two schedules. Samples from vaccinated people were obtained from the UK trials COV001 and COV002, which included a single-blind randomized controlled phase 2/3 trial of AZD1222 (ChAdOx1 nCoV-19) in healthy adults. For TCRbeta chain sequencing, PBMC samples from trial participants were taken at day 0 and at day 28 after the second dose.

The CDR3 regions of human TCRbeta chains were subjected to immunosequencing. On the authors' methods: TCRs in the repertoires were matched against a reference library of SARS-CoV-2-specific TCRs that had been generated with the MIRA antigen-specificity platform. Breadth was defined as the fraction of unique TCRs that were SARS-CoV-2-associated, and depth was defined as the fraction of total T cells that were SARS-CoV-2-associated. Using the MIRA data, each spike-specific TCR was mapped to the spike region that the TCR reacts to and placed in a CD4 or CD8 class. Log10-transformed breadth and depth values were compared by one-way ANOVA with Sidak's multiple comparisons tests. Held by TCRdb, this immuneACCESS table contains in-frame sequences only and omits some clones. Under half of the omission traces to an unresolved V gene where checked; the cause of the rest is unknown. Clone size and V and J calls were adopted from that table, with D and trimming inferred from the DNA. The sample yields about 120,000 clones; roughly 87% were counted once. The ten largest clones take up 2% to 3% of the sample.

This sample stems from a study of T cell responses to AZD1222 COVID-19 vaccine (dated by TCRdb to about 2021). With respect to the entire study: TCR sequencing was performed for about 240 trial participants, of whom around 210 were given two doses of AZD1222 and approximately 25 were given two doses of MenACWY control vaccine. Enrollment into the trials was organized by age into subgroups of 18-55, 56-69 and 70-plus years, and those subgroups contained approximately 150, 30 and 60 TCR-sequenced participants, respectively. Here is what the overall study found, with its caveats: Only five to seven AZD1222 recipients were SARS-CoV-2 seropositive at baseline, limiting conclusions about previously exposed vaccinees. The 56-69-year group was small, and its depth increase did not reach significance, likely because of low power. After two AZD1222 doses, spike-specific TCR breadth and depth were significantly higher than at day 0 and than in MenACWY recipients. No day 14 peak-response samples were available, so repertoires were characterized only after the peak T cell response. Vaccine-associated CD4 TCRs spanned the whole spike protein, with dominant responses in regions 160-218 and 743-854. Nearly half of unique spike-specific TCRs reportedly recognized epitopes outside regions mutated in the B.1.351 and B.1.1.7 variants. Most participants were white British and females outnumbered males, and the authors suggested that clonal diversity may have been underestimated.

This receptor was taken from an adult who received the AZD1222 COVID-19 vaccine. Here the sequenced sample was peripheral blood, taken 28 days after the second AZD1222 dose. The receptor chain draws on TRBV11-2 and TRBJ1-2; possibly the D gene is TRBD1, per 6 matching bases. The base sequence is TGTGCCAGCAGCTCCGGGGGTGGGACAAATAAATACACCTTC. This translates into CASSSGGGTNKYTF.